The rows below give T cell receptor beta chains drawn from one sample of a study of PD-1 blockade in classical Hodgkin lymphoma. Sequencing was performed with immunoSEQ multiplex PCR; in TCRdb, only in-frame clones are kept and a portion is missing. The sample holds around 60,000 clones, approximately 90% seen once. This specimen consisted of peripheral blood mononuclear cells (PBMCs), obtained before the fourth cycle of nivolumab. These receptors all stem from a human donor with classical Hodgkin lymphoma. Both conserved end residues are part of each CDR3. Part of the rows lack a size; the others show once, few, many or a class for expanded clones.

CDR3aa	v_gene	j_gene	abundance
CASSSAMGTGELFF	TRBV5-1	TRBJ2-2	.
CASISGGAGYGYTF	TRBV6-5	TRBJ1-2	.
CASSAPSLLAGGAETQYF	TRBV9	TRBJ2-5	.
CASSLEGPNTQYF	TRBV5-1	TRBJ2-3	.
CASSYQGGTSEQYF	TRBV9	TRBJ2-7	.
CASSMAFQGGDGYTF	TRBV19	TRBJ1-2	once
CASSVGQGASQPQHF	TRBV9	TRBJ1-5	once
CASSLVGPADYEQYF	TRBV5-1	TRBJ2-7	.
CASSRDRIRGTEAFF	TRBV28	TRBJ1-1	.
CASSLEGIGAKYSSTDTQYF	TRBV11-2	TRBJ2-3	.
CASSGTGSRNEKLFF	TRBV5-1	TRBJ1-4	.